One T cell receptor beta chain is described in this entry. Libraries were prepared by immunoSEQ multiplex PCR; TCRdb keeps only in-frame clonotypes and omits some of them. The sample holds 210,000 or so clones, about 88% seen once. CDR3 length: 17 residues. The V gene's germline CDR1 is SEHNR and CDR2 FQNEAQ (reference sequence). Trimming at V came to 4 bases and at J to 0 bases, leaving 8 bases not matched to a gene. These data are taken from a study of blood T cell repertoires in COVID-19. Sequencing input: peripheral blood. The V call is TRBV7-9, the J call TRBJ1-1; the match to TRBD1 covers 10 bases. The sequence derives from a woman aged 40 to 49 with acute or convalescent COVID-19. The DNA of the CDR3 is TGTGCCAGCAGCTCGTCCGGGACAGGGGACCTGAACACTGAAGCTTTCTTT. Protein: CASSSSGTGDLNTEAFF.